Listed here is a single T cell receptor beta chain. From RNA transcripts, TCR beta CDR3 regions were amplified. HTBI primers were employed in a first-round RT-PCR of the TCR CDR3. TCRdb redid the calling of the multiplex PCR reads with MiXCR, one entry per CDR3 protein. Counted here are 300,000 to 450,000 distinct CDR3 sequences, about 15% occurring once; the ten biggest clones make up about 10%. CDR3 length equals 15 residues. V dropped 2 bases and J dropped 4; count of bases not matched to a gene: 8. Per the germline V gene, CDR1 is DFQATT and CDR2 is SNEGSKA (reference sequence). The data are from a study of T cells in Graves' hyperthyroidism and ophthalmopathy.

Sequencing was done on a sample of blood. The chain is built from TRBV20-1 and TRBJ2-5, with 9 positions matching TRBD1. The receptor was derived from a woman aged 55-70 years with Graves' hyperthyroidism. The CDR3 loop is CSARPRTGVGETQYF. In DNA form, the CDR3 reads TGCAGTGCTAGACCCAGGACAGGGGTTGGAGAGACCCAGTACTTC.